This is a list of T cell receptor beta chains from one sample in a study of blood T cell repertoires in COVID-19. Clones were read by immunoSEQ multiplex PCR, and TCRdb kept only the in-frame ones, dropping some. The data show roughly 300,000 clones, with 92% seen just once and 18% held by the top ten. The sequenced sample was PBMCs or T cells enriched from blood (not recorded which). These receptor sequences come from a woman aged 30 to 39 who had recovered from COVID-19. Both conserved end residues are trimmed from each CDR3.

j_gene | v_gene | CDR3aa
TRBJ1-3 | TRBV9 | ASSPQGSPGNTIY
TRBJ2-6 | TRBV4-2 | ASSQAAGSGANVLT
TRBJ2-2 | TRBV24-1 | ATSDWSGTGTGELF
TRBJ2-2 | TRBV4-3 | ASSFSRGLDTGELF
TRBJ1-5 | TRBV27 | ATLVTRVVIQPQH
TRBJ2-7 | TRBV5-1 | ASSLVSSGGPDEQY
TRBJ1-2 | TRBV5-6 | ASSLGGQTYGYT
TRBJ1-5 | TRBV19 | ASSPLTGQPQH
TRBJ1-1 | TRBV7-2 | ASSLQGKTEAF
TRBJ2-7 | TRBV5-1 | ASRRAGQGDIPYEQY
TRBJ2-5 | TRBV4-1 | ASSQRTAGGFLGETQY
TRBJ1-2 | TRBV11-2 | ASSSHTWSGYGYT
TRBJ2-5 | TRBV11-3 | ASSPGERTGYQETQY
TRBJ2-1 | TRBV5-6 | ASRPGTGPYNEQF
TRBJ2-5 | TRBV5-1 | ASSSRAGQETQY
TRBJ2-3 | TRBV28 | ASGIRVTDTQY
TRBJ2-1 | TRBV13 | ASSSPSGNEQF
TRBJ1-2 | TRBV3-1/TRBV3-2 | ASSQTGTPLWGYT
TRBJ1-1 | TRBV5-1 | ASSPGAGGGEAF
TRBJ2-7 | TRBV28 | ASNPGQSYEQY
TRBJ1-1 | TRBV4-2 | ASSQDPDTEAF
TRBJ1-3 | TRBV6-2/TRBV6-3 | ASSLLGTSENTIY
TRBJ2-1 | TRBV12-5 | ASALHGTANEQF
TRBJ1-5 | TRBV19 | ASSIALNQPQH
TRBJ2-7 | TRBV5-4 | ASSLAGGLEQY
TRBJ2-5 | TRBV11-3 | ASSPTGGTQY
TRBJ2-7 | TRBV5-4 | ASSLVSGRAYEQY
TRBJ2-5 | TRBV28 | ASSPPDRGETQY
TRBJ2-2 | TRBV2 | ASSVGLARTGELF
TRBJ1-1 | TRBV2 | ASSRDRVTAEAF
TRBJ1-4 | TRBV28 | ASSPNPGDQEEKLF
TRBJ2-7 | TRBV6-4 | ASNPAGGKNYEQY
TRBJ2-7 | TRBV11-2 | ASSPGNSYEQY
TRBJ2-3 | TRBV21-1 | ASSKTSREYTDTQY
TRBJ2-7 | TRBV5-4 | ASRRDTVSYEQY
TRBJ1-6 | TRBV7-9 | ASSLAEVLGSPLH
TRBJ2-1 | TRBV7-2 | ASSGLADEQF
TRBJ2-3 | TRBV19 | ASTFAGDTQY
TRBJ1-6 | TRBV18 | ASSPNRSNSPLH
TRBJ2-7 | TRBV4-2 | ASSQAAGGTYEQY
TRBJ1-1 | TRBV11-1 | ASSIRNLNTEAF
TRBJ2-1 | TRBV6-1 | ASSVLEGLAGNEQF
TRBJ1-5 | TRBV7-8 | ASSRSRESNQPQH
TRBJ1-6 | TRBV7-2 | ASSLELSGGYSPLH
TRBJ1-1 | TRBV5-4 | ASSLDQAGRAF
TRBJ1-1 | TRBV28 | ASSLSVNTEAF
TRBJ2-7 | TRBV30 | ARMTSGGSPVEQY
TRBJ2-3 | TRBV5-4 | ASSLDPGTQY
TRBJ1-2 | TRBV9 | ASSVGERGGGEDGYT
TRBJ2-7 | TRBV28 | ASGQGSYEQY
TRBJ1-2 | TRBV7-9 | ASSDIRYDKDT
TRBJ2-7 | TRBV18 | ASSLTDREGEQY
TRBJ2-1 | TRBV19 | ASSTSTGERSYNEQF
TRBJ1-2 | TRBV5-5 | ASRDGLLTYGYT
TRBJ1-3 | TRBV12-3/TRBV12-4 | ASNRDSGNTIY